This TCR beta chain was captured by sequencing in a study of T cells in Graves' hyperthyroidism and ophthalmopathy. Overall study findings and caveats: Blood also carried most thyroid clonotypes expanded above 0.001.

There were TCR beta CDR3 regions amplified from RNA transcripts. HTBI primers were used for first-round RT-PCR of the TCR CDR3. Each CDR3 protein gets one entry after TCRdb re-called the multiplex PCR reads with MiXCR. The data hold 300,000 to 500,000 distinct CDR3 sequences, with about an eighth observed a single time. This clonotype was detected ten times or more. No antigen is known for it. V was shortened by 6 bases and J by 9 bases, with 17 bases between the two germline ends. This CDR3 is built from 13 residues. Ophthalmopathy patients had Clinical Activity Score at least 3, NOSPECS grade at least 4, duration under 3 months. Patients having uncontrolled infection, another autoimmune disease, pregnancy or lactation were not included. Clinicians diagnosed patients from clinical symptoms, serum thyroxine and TRAb, thyroid ultrasound and orbital computed tomography.

Material: blood. The chain joins TRBV12-3 or TRBV12-4 to TRBJ2-5; possibly TRBD2 for D (6 bases). This TCR came from a man aged 45-65 years with Graves' ophthalmopathy. The CDR3 protein is CASSLGGTSAQYF. The DNA of the CDR3 is TGTGCCAGCAGCCTCGGGGGTACCTCAGCCCAGTACTTC.